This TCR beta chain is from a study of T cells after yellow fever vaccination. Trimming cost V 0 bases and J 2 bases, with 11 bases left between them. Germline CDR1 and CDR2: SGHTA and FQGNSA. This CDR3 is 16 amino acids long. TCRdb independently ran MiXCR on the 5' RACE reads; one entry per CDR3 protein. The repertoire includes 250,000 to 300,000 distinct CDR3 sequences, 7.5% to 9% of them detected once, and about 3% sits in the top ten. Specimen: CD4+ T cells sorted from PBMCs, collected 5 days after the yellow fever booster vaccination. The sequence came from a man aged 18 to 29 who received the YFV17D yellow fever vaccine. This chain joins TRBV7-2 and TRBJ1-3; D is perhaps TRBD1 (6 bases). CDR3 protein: CASSLAGGFPGNTIYF. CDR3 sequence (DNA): TGTGCCAGCAGCTTAGCCGGGGGCTTCCCTGGAAACACCATATATTTT. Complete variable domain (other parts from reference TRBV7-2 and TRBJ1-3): GAGVSQSPSNKVTEKGKDVELRCDPISGHTALYWYRQSLGQGLEFLIYFQGNSAPDKSGLPSDRFSAERTGGSVSTLTIQRTQQEDSAVYLCASSLAGGFPGNTIYFGEGSWLTVV.